This TCR beta chain was captured by sequencing in a study of beta chain features in type 1 diabetes. As every portion of the isolated RNA was reverse transcribed, the sequencing read expressed TCRB transcripts. Clones were sequenced by immunoSEQ multiplex PCR, and TCRdb holds only the in-frame ones, with some missing. Among around 330,000 clones listed, 11% were seen once. The ends were cut back, 7 bases at V and 7 bases at J, with 11 bases in the middle. The CDR3 covers 11 residues. CDR1 is SQVTM, CDR2 ANQGSEA, per germline. The sequence was collected from a woman aged 25 to 39 in good health. The rearrangement joins TRBV29-1 to TRBJ2-1; a weak D match, TRBD1 (5 bases). Sequencing used naive CD4+ T cells from blood. Here the CDR3 DNA reads TGCAGCGCTGGACACCGAAATGAGCAGTTCTTC. Protein: CSAGHRNEQFF.